These T cell receptor beta chains were read from a single sample in a study of CD8+CD57+ T cells in acquired aplastic anemia. TCRdb re-analysed the reads in MiXCR, keeping a single row per CDR3 protein. The profile shows roughly 20,000 distinct CDR3 sequences, almost 40% of them singletons. Sequenced input: CD8+CD57+ T cells sorted from PBMCs. These TCRs come from a human donor with aplastic anemia. The CDR3 runs from the conserved cysteine through the conserved F or W. D genes are given only for firm matches. Expanded clones are given a class, and other clones once, few, many or no size at all.

j_call,v_call,d_call,clone_size,cdr3_nt,cdr3_aa
TRBJ1-5,TRBV2,TRBD1,NA,TGTGCCAGCAGTGAACAGGGGGCCTATAGCAATCAGCCCCAGCATTTT,CASSEQGAYSNQPQHF
TRBJ2-7,TRBV20-1,NA,many,TGCAGTGCGAAACAGGGAGTTTACGAGCAGTACTTC,CSAKQGVYEQYF
TRBJ2-7,TRBV6-1,NA,once,TGTGCCAGCGAGGGGAGCGGTAACGGGCAGTACTTC,CASEGSGNGQYF
TRBJ2-7,TRBV2,NA,few,TGTGCCAGCAGCGGGCGTAGTTCAATATACGAGCAGTACTTC,CASSGRSSIYEQYF
TRBJ2-1,TRBV20-1,NA,few,TGCAGTGCTACGCCCGGTCAGGCAAACAATGAGCAGTTCTTC,CSATPGQANNEQFF
TRBJ2-7,TRBV24-1,TRBD2,NA,TGTGCCACCAGCCTGGGACTAGCGGGGTACGACGAGCAGTACTTC,CATSLGLAGYDEQYF
TRBJ1-6,TRBV12-3/TRBV12-4,NA,few,TGTGCCAGCAGCCTCCGGAGGTCACCCCTCCACTTT,CASSLRRSPLHF
TRBJ2-5,TRBV7-9,TRBD1,NA,TGTGCCAGCAGCGTCCCGACAGGGAGAGAGACCCAGTACTTC,CASSVPTGRETQYF
TRBJ1-1,TRBV6-1,NA,NA,TGTGCCAGCAGTGAAGTCGGGGGCGGCACTGAAGCTTTCTTT,CASSEVGGGTEAFF
TRBJ2-3,TRBV10-3,TRBD1,few,TGTGCCATCAGTGGGGCTACAGGGGGCTTAACAGATACGCAGTATTTT,CAISGATGGLTDTQYF
TRBJ2-3,TRBV20-1,TRBD2,few,TGCAGTGCTACTTGGACTAGCGGGGGCACAGATACGCAGTATTTT,CSATWTSGGTDTQYF
TRBJ2-5,TRBV20-1,TRBD2,NA,TGCAGTGCTAGGTTTGGCGGGAGCACCCAAGAGACCCAGTACTTC,CSARFGGSTQETQYF
TRBJ2-5,TRBV6-1,NA,NA,TGTGCCAGCAGTGAACCCCCAGGGGGGGCTCGGGAGCAGTACTTC,CASSEPPGGAREQYF
TRBJ2-5,TRBV7-6,TRBD1,few,TGTGCCAGCAGTCCCGGGCAGGGGGCGGCTGAGACCCAGTACTTC,CASSPGQGAAETQYF
TRBJ1-2,TRBV20-1,TRBD1,NA,TGCAGTGCTAGGCCCCCCATTCGCCAAGACAGGGGTGGGGACTATGGCTACACCTTC,CSARPPIRQDRGGDYGYTF
TRBJ1-5,TRBV9,NA,NA,TGTGCCAGCAGTTTGAGCGGCGTGAATCAGCCCCAGCATTTT,CASSLSGVNQPQHF
TRBJ2-7,TRBV20-1,NA,few,TGCAGTGCTAGAGGTCCGACAGGGACTTCCTACGAGCAGTACTTC,CSARGPTGTSYEQYF
TRBJ1-6,TRBV18,NA,NA,TGTGCCGGACATACAGGGCTTGGTTCACCCCTCCACTTT,CAGHTGLGSPLHF
TRBJ2-1,TRBV7-9,TRBD2,NA,TGTGCCAGCAGCTTACGGACACCTAGCGGGCCATACAATGAGCAGTTCTTC,CASSLRTPSGPYNEQFF
TRBJ2-5,TRBV10-3,TRBD1,NA,TGTGCCATCAGCGCCACCCGCACAGGGGGCGGCTGGGAGACCCAGTACTTC,CAISATRTGGGWETQYF
TRBJ2-5,TRBV5-8,NA,few,TGTGCCAGCAGTTTCGATCCGGGACTGCAAGAGACCCAGTACTTC,CASSFDPGLQETQYF
TRBJ2-3,TRBV9,NA,few,TGTGCCAGCAGCGTAGGCGGTCCCACAGATACGCAGTATTTT,CASSVGGPTDTQYF
TRBJ2-1,TRBV20-1,TRBD1,few,TGCAGTGCTAGAGATATTGGGACAGGGGGCAATGAGCAGTTCTTC,CSARDIGTGGNEQFF
TRBJ1-4,TRBV5-1,TRBD1,NA,TGCGCCAGCAGGCGACAGGGGGCGCCTAATGAAAAACTGTTTTTT,CASRRQGAPNEKLFF
TRBJ1-5,TRBV10-3,NA,few,TGTGCCATCAAACAGTCAGGGAGGGAACAGCCCCAGCATTTT,CAIKQSGREQPQHF
TRBJ2-3,TRBV7-9,TRBD2,NA,TGTGCCAGCAGCTCCTTGCTAGCGGGGTACACAGATACGCAGTATTTT,CASSSLLAGYTDTQYF
TRBJ2-1,TRBV20-1,NA,NA,TGCAGTGCTAGAGGACTGTACAATGAGCAGTTCTTC,CSARGLYNEQFF
TRBJ1-2,TRBV5-6,NA,NA,TGTGCCAGCAGCTTGGTCGGAGTGGGCTATGGCTACACCTTC,CASSLVGVGYGYTF
TRBJ2-7,TRBV4-2,TRBD2,many,TGTGCCAGCAGCCAAGAAACTAGCGGGAGGGCTATCGACGAGCAGTACTTC,CASSQETSGRAIDEQYF
TRBJ2-6,TRBV27,NA,many,TGTGCCAGCAGTTTAATAGGGTTTGGTGGGGCCAACGTCCTGACTTTC,CASSLIGFGGANVLTF
TRBJ2-7,TRBV27,TRBD2,many,TGTGCCAGCAGTTTAGGGACTAGCTACGAGCAGTACTTC,CASSLGTSYEQYF
TRBJ2-3,TRBV7-2,NA,NA,TGTGCCAGCAGCCTACAGACGGCTGGCACAGATACGCAGTATTTT,CASSLQTAGTDTQYF
TRBJ1-5,TRBV9,NA,few,TGTGCCAGCAGCGTAGATCCTAGGGCGGATCAGCCCCAGCATTTT,CASSVDPRADQPQHF
TRBJ2-7,TRBV5-1,NA,few,TGCGCCAGCAGCTTGGACAGGGGGGGTTACGAGCAGTACTTC,CASSLDRGGYEQYF
TRBJ2-1,TRBV20-1,TRBD2,NA,TGCAGTGCTAGAGGACAGCGGGACTCCTACAATGAGCAGTTCTTC,CSARGQRDSYNEQFF
TRBJ1-5,TRBV11-2,NA,NA,TGTGCCAGCAGCTTAGATCCGGGTGGGGCCTCCCAGCATTTT,CASSLDPGGASQHF
TRBJ1-1,TRBV6-1,NA,NA,TGTGCCAGCAGTGAAGTGCGTACCACTGAAGCTTTCTTT,CASSEVRTTEAFF
TRBJ1-2,TRBV12-3/TRBV12-4,TRBD1,NA,TGTGCCAGCAGTTTATTTTCAGGGGGCAAGGATGGCTACACCTTC,CASSLFSGGKDGYTF
TRBJ2-1,TRBV12-3/TRBV12-4,NA,many,TGTGCCAGCAGCCTGACTAGGGGCAATGAGCAGTTCTTC,CASSLTRGNEQFF